The 20 T cell receptor beta chains reported below all come from one sample, sequenced in a study of T cell responses to AZD1222 COVID-19 vaccine. TCRdb keeps only in-frame clones here, not all; method: immunoSEQ multiplex PCR. The sample lists 100,000 to 120,000 clones, approximately 90% occurring once. The sample here was peripheral blood, taken on day 0 of AZD1222 vaccination. These receptors were taken from an adult in good health.

This chain uses TRBV28 with TRBJ1-2; D uncertain. Germline V gives CDR1 MDHEN, CDR2 SYDVKM. CDR3 length equals 11 residues. The V end was cut by 6 bases, the J end by 8 bases, with 10 bases between. The CDR3 is CASSLQEGYTF. CDR3 bases: TGTGCCAGCAGCCTCCAGGAAGGCTACACCTTC.

J is TRBJ2-6 and V is TRBV9; D is possibly TRBD1 (6 bases). The germline gives CDR1 SGDLS, CDR2 YYNGEE. There are 17 residues in the CDR3. V was trimmed by 2 bases and J by 1 base, leaving 13 bases between them. The CDR3 spells CASSVARGTSGANVLTF. CDR3 in DNA: TGTGCCAGCAGCGTCGCCAGGGGTACATCTGGGGCCAACGTCCTGACTTTC.

The chain combines TRBV6-1 with TRBJ1-6; 9 bases agree with TRBD1. Germline V gives CDR1 MNHNS, CDR2 SASEGT. This CDR3 is 15 amino acids long. J lost 10 bases, V lost 2 bases, and 6 bases had no gene match. The CDR3 spells CASSESTGGKSPLHF. The CDR3 nucleotides are TGTGCCAGCAGTGAAAGTACAGGGGGCAAGTCACCCCTCCACTTT.

The gene calls are TRBV7-2 and TRBJ2-5; TRBD2 agrees at 7 bases. V trimming: 1 base; J trimming: 6 bases; junction bases outside the gene matches: 11. The CDR3 extends over 16 amino acids. Looked up from germline, CDR1 is SGHTA and CDR2 is FQGNSA. CDR3 nucleotides: TGTGCCAGCAGCTTAGGCGGACGGGGGGACCACCAGACCCAGTACTTC. It yields the protein CASSLGGRGDHQTQYF.

This chain uses TRBV10-2 with TRBJ2-7; tentative D call: TRBD2 (5 bases). This CDR3 has 14 residues. Trimming left V 6 bases short and J 3 bases short, with 15 bases between. Germline V CDR1 and CDR2: WSHSY, SAAADI. The CDR3 spells CASRYPGSSYEQYF. The DNA for the CDR3 is TGCGCCAGCAGATACCCGGGATCAAGCTACGAGCAGTACTTC.

The chain recombines TRBV5-1 with TRBJ1-1; the D gene is possibly TRBD1 (5 bases). Germline CDR1 SGHRS, CDR2 YFSETQ. There are 13 residues in the CDR3. Trimming left V 5 bases short and J 11 bases short, with 19 bases between. The CDR3 here is CASSPNSRQFAFF. The CDR3 region has the DNA TGCGCCAGCAGTCCGAACAGCCGACAGTTCGCTTTCTTT. Variable domain in full (rest from reference TRBV5-1 and TRBJ1-1): KAGVTQTPRYLIKTRGQQVTLSCSPISGHRSVSWYQQTPGQGLQFLFEYFSETQRNKGNFPGRFSGRQFSNSRSEMNVSTLELGDSALYLCASSPNSRQFAFFGQGTRLTVV.

This clone was detected a few times. This chain links TRBV6-4 with TRBJ2-1; 11 bases match TRBD1. Germline V gene lookup returns CDR1 MRHNA and CDR2 SNTAGT. The CDR3 length is 16 residues. The V segment lost 2 bases and the J segment 6 bases; nucleotides outside the gene matches: 6. The CDR3 region is CASSDPGQGASNEQFF. DNA for the CDR3: TGTGCCAGCAGTGACCCCGGACAGGGGGCGAGCAATGAGCAGTTCTTC.

This sequence joins TRBV29-1 and TRBJ1-2; 10 nucleotides agree with TRBD1. V trimming: 4 bases; J trimming: 6 bases; junction bases outside the gene matches: 11. This CDR3 has 15 residues. Germline CDR1 reads SQVTM; CDR2 reads ANQGSEA. The chain's CDR3 is CSVAGTGVLLDGYTF. In nucleotides, the CDR3 is TGCAGCGTTGCCGGGACAGGGGTTCTTTTAGATGGCTACACCTTC. Supplemented by reference TRBV29-1 and TRBJ1-2, the full variable domain reads SAVISQKPSRDICQRGTSLTIQCQVDSQVTMMFWYRQQPGQSLTLIATANQGSEATYESGFVIDKFPISRPNLTFSTLTVSNMSPEDSSIYLCSVAGTGVLLDGYTFGSGTRLTVV.

The chain recombines TRBV5-4 with TRBJ2-3; 7 bases are shared with TRBD1. Germline trimming cut 1 base from V and 5 bases from J; bases unmatched to any gene: 7. The CDR3 is 15 residues long. Germline V gene lookup returns CDR1 SGHNT and CDR2 YYREEE (reference sequence). The DNA for the CDR3 is TGTGCCAGCAGCTTGCAGGACAGGACTCTAGATACGCAGTATTTT. Translated: CASSLQDRTLDTQYF.

The chain is built from TRBV19 and TRBJ2-1; D remains ambiguous. CDR1 is LNHDA and CDR2 is SQIVND in the germline V gene (reference sequence). CDR3 length: 14 residues. V was clipped by 3 bases and J by 6 bases, with 12 bases between them. DNA for the CDR3: TGTGCCAGTAGTATTCTAGGACGGGTCAATGAGCAGTTCTTC. Translation gives CASSILGRVNEQFF.

The chain joins TRBV3-1 (or the pseudogene TRBV3-2) to TRBJ1-1; D possibly corresponds to TRBD1 (6 bases). Germline V lookup: CDR1 LGHDT, CDR2 YNNKEL (reference sequence). V lost 7 bases to trimming and J lost 5 bases, with 17 bases between them. The CDR3 loop spans 14 amino acids. The CDR3 loop reads CASTPGDGFTEAFF. As DNA, the CDR3 is TGTGCCAGCACCCCAGGGGACGGATTTACTGAAGCTTTCTTT.

The rearrangement joins TRBV11-3 to TRBJ1-5; D is undetermined. The V gene's germline CDR1 is SGHNT and CDR2 YENEEA. The CDR3 spans 12 residues. Trimming took off 2 bases at V and 6 bases at J, with 5 bases between the two ends. CDR3: CASSLRVQPQHF. The CDR3 DNA follows: TGTGCCAGCAGCTTAAGGGTTCAGCCCCAGCATTTT.

This chain uses TRBV12-3 or TRBV12-4 with TRBJ1-1; D gene uncertain. This CDR3 has 11 amino acids. Trimming left V 5 bases short and J 11 bases short, with 12 bases between. The chain's CDR3 is CASSPGNLAFF. The CDR3, as DNA: TGTGCCAGCAGTCCCGGGAACTTGGCTTTCTTT.

This clone was seen a handful of times. The gene calls are TRBV6-5 and TRBJ1-2; possible D gene TRBD1, 5 bases. V was pared by 6 bases and J by 5 bases, with 13 bases between. The CDR3 is 13 residues long. Germline assignment: CDR1 MNHEY and CDR2 SVGAGI. The CDR3 coding sequence is TGTGCCAGCAGGGGAACAGGAGTATATGGCTACACCTTC. Translating it yields CASRGTGVYGYTF.

This clone was detected only a few times. The rearrangement links TRBV10-3 to TRBJ1-5; tentatively, D is TRBD1 (5 bases). Germline V gene lookup returns CDR1 ENHRY and CDR2 SYGVKD. Trimming took 9 bases from V and 7 from J, leaving 13 bases between them. The CDR3 sequence is 12 residues long. CDR3 DNA sequence: TGTGCCATTTCGGGACCCGGGCAGCCCCAGCATTTT. Protein: CAISGPGQPQHF.

The V call is TRBV7-6, the J call TRBJ2-7; TRBD2 matches 12 bases. V was clipped by 5 bases and J by 5 bases; unmatched bases: 7. Per the germline V gene, CDR1 is SGHVS and CDR2 is FNYEAQ. This CDR3 comprises 15 residues. The CDR3 bases are TGTGCCAGCAGCCCCGGGACTAGCGGGCTAAACGAGCAGTACTTC. This gives the protein CASSPGTSGLNEQYF.

This rearrangement joins TRBV10-1 to TRBJ2-1, with a weak D call TRBD2 (5 bases). Between the trimmed V and J ends, which lost 3 bases and 12 bases, there was a span of 9 bases. The germline gives CDR1 WNHNN, CDR2 SYGVQD (reference sequence). This CDR3 is built from 11 residues. The DNA of the CDR3 is TGCGCCAGCAGTGATGGACGGGGGCAGTTCTTC. Protein product: CASSDGRGQFF.

This clone was seen more than once but under ten times. J is TRBJ1-3 and V is TRBV12-3 or TRBV12-4, with D perhaps matching TRBD1 (5 bases). CDR3 size: 12 residues. Trimming left V 8 bases short and J 7 bases short, with 12 bases between. In DNA form, the CDR3 reads TGTGCCAGCCGGTCCGGGGGTAACACCATATATTTT. This gives the protein CASRSGGNTIYF.

This clone was seen only once. This rearrangement joins TRBV6-1 to TRBJ2-3, with D perhaps TRBD2 (6 bases). From germline, CDR1 is MNHNS and CDR2 SASEGT. Trimming shortened V by 3 bases and J by 3 bases, and 13 bases separated the two germline ends. The CDR3 is 15 amino acids. The CDR3 bases are TGTGCCAGCAGTGACACTAGCCCAGCTACAGATACGCAGTATTTT. Its protein is CASSDTSPATDTQYF.

The genes are TRBV19 and TRBJ1-5; 10 nucleotides match TRBD1. This CDR3 is 17 amino acids long. Germline V gene sequence: CDR1 LNHDA, CDR2 SQIVND (reference sequence). Unmatched junction bases numbered 7, after V lost 5 bases and J lost 0 bases. The CDR3 nucleotides read TGTGCCAGTAGTCCCCGGGGGACAGGGGATAGCAATCAGCCCCAGCATTTT. Translation gives CASSPRGTGDSNQPQHF.